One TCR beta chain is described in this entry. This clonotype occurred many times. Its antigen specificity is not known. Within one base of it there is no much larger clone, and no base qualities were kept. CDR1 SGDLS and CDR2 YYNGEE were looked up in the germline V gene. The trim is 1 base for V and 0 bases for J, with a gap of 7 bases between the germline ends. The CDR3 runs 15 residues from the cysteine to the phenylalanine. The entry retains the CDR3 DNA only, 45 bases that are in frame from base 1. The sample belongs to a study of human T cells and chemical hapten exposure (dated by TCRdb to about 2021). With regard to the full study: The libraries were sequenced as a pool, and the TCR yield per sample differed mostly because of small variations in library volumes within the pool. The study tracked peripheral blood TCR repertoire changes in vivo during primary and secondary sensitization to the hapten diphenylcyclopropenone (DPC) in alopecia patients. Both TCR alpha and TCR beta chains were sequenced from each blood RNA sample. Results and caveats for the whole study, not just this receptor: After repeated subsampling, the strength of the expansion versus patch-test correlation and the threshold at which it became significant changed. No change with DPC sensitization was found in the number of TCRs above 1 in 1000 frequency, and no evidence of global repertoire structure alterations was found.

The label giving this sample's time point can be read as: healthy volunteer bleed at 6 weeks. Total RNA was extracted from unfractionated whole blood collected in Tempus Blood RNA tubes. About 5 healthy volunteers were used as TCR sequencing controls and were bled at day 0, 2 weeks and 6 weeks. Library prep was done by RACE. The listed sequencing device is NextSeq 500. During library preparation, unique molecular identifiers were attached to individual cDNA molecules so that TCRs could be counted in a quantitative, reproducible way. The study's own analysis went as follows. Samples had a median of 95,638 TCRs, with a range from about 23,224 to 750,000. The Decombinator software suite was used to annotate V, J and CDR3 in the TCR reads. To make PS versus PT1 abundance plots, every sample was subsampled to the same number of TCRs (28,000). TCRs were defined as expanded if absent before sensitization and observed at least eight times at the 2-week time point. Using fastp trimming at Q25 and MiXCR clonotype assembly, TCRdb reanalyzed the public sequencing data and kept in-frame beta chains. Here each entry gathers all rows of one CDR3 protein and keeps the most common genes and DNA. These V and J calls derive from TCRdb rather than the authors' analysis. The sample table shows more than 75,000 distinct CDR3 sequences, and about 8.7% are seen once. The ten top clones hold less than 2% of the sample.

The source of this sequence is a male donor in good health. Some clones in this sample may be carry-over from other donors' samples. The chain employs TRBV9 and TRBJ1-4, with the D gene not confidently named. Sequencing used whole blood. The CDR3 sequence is CASSVRGTTNEKLFF. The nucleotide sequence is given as TGTGCCAGCAGCGTAAGAGGCACAACTAATGAAAAACTGTTTTTT.